This T cell receptor (beta chain) was profiled in a study of cytomegalovirus exposure and HLA in healthy donors. The PCR used 60 Vbeta and 13 Jbeta primers. Profiled with immunoSEQ multiplex PCR; TCRdb holds only in-frame clones, not every one. The sample has roughly 45,000 clones; less than 75% are singletons. Each donor's status was that of a healthy bone marrow donor. With 4 bases clipped from V and 0 bases from J, the junction kept 2 bases outside the gene matches. This CDR3 has 15 amino acids. Germline assignment: CDR1 MGHDK and CDR2 SYGVNS. General study points: For presence/absence analyses, sequencing depth was assumed to be roughly uniform across donors. Altogether, more than 150 TCR beta chains were recorded as cytomegalovirus-associated.

The sample holds a few counts of this clone. Its antigen is unknown. Input material: PBMCs. The chain employs TRBV25-1 and TRBJ2-5, with TRBD2 identical over 10 bases. The clonotype comes from a man in his sixties in good health and CMV-seropositive. As DNA, the CDR3 is TGTGCCAGCAGTGTGACTAGCGGGTACCAAGAGACCCAGTACTTC. It encodes CASSVTSGYQETQYF. The full variable domain, with the rest looked up from reference TRBV25-1 and TRBJ2-5, is EADIYQTPRYLVIGTGKKITLECSQTMGHDKMYWYQQDPGMELHLIHYSYGVNSTEKGDLSSESTVSRIRTEHFPLTLESARPSHTSQYLCASSVTSGYQETQYFGPGTRLLVL.